The 19 T cell receptor beta chains below all came from one sample that was sequenced in a study of T cell repertoires in cytomegalovirus infection. These receptors have no identified antigens. Each CDR3 protein gets one entry after TCRdb re-called the reads with MiXCR. The table has around 110,000 distinct CDR3 sequences, about 9.4% seen once. Sequencing input: PBMCs, sequenced either directly or after in vitro stimulation (not recorded which). Receptor source: a human donor in good health (CMV status not recorded). Some clones in this sample may be carry-over from other donors' samples.

There are a few counts of this clonotype. The chain recombines TRBV5-1 with TRBJ1-5; TRBD1 agrees at 8 bases. CDR1 is SGHRS and CDR2 is YFSETQ in the germline V gene. This CDR3 is 14 amino acids long. With 4 bases clipped from V and 7 bases from J, the junction kept 7 bases outside the gene matches. The CDR3 region has the DNA TGCGCCAGCAGCCAAGGAGGACAGGGCCAGCCCCAGCATTTT. It yields the protein CASSQGGQGQPQHF.

The genes are TRBV18 and TRBJ2-3, with TRBD1 matching over 8 bases. The CDR3 contains 14 residues. Germline V gene lookup returns CDR1 KGHSH and CDR2 LQKENI. Losses at the gene ends were 4 bases for V and 4 bases for J; bases not matched to a gene: 4. The CDR3 bases are TGTGCCAGCTCACGCGGACAGGGATCAGATACGCAGTATTTT. Its translation is CASSRGQGSDTQYF.

This chain connects TRBV29-1 to TRBJ1-1; tentatively, D is TRBD1 (5 bases). The CDR3 is 16 amino acids. V gave up 7 bases and J gave up 4 bases, with 25 bases separating them. Germline V CDR1 and CDR2: SQVTM, ANQGSEA. The CDR3 bases are TGCAGCGCGGGGGTAGGCTCCCCGTGGGGTTTCACTGAAGCTTTCTTT. This encodes CSAGVGSPWGFTEAFF.

The chain has TRBV28 and TRBJ1-1; tentatively, D is TRBD1 (6 bases). Germline CDR1 reads MDHEN; CDR2 reads SYDVKM. Trimming cost V 5 bases and J 10 bases, with 11 bases left between them. The CDR3 runs 11 residues. This chain's CDR3 is CASSRRGLAFF. The CDR3 DNA reads as TGTGCCAGCAGTAGGAGGGGGTTAGCTTTCTTT. Combining the CDR3 with reference TRBV28 and TRBJ1-1 gives the whole variable domain DVKVTQSSRYLVKRTGEKVFLECVQDMDHENMFWYRQDPGLGLRLIYFSYDVKMKEKGDIPEGYSVSREKKERFSLILESASTNQTSMYLCASSRRGLAFFGQGTRLTVV.

This clonotype appeared many times. The gene calls are TRBV7-2 and TRBJ2-7, with TRBD2 matching over 9 bases. Germline CDR1 reads SGHTA; CDR2 reads FQGNSA. The CDR3 extends over 16 amino acids. V lost 5 bases to trimming and J lost 2 bases; unmatched junction nucleotides: 10. CDR3 sequence (DNA): TGTGCCAGCAGCGCGGCCGCCCTAGCGGGACCCTACGAGCAGTACGTC. Its protein is CASSAAALAGPYEQYV.

This clonotype appeared many times. The J gene is TRBJ2-3, the V gene TRBV4-1, with 11 bases matching TRBD1. Trimming removed 2 bases from V and 2 bases from J; junction bases left unmatched: 3. CDR1 is MGHRA, CDR2 YSYEKL, per germline. The CDR3 totals 16 residues. Here the CDR3 reads CASSQRTGGLTDTQYF. CDR3 bases: TGCGCCAGCAGCCAACGGACAGGGGGCCTCACAGATACGCAGTATTTT.

This clonotype was seen ten or more times. V usage is TRBV7-2 and J usage is TRBJ1-5; 9 bases are a match to TRBD1. Germline trimming cut 5 bases from V and 5 bases from J; bases unmatched to any gene: 7. The CDR3 has 15 amino acids. Germline V lookup: CDR1 SGHTA, CDR2 FQGNSA. CDR3 protein: CASSMGQGVYQPQHF. In DNA, the CDR3 is TGTGCCAGCAGCATGGGACAGGGAGTGTATCAGCCCCAGCATTTT.

There are many counts of this clonotype. The genes are TRBV10-3 and TRBJ2-7, with 9 bases that match TRBD2. The CDR3 is 16 amino acids. Germline V gene lookup returns CDR1 ENHRY and CDR2 SYGVKD. After removal of 3 bases from V and 4 bases from J, the junction contained 10 bases not matched to a gene. CDR3 DNA sequence: TGTGCCATCAGTGACCGTGTGGCGGGAGGGCATTACGAGCAGTACTTC. Translated: CAISDRVAGGHYEQYF.

In this sample, this clonotype turned up many times. The rearrangement joins TRBV27 to TRBJ2-7; D possibly uses TRBD1 or TRBD2 (5 bases each). Germline V gives CDR1 MNHEY, CDR2 SMNVEV (reference sequence). V was shortened by 6 bases and J by 1 base, with 16 bases between the two germline ends. CDR3 length: 15 residues. Here the CDR3 reads CASSQRDGTSYEQYF. CDR3 bases: TGTGCCAGCAGCCAGAGGGACGGTACTTCCTACGAGCAGTACTTC.

The chain's CDR3 is CASSPNRGLGTEAFF. The CDR3 DNA reads TGTGCCAGCAGTCCTAACAGGGGGCTAGGAACTGAAGCTTTCTTT. The V gene is TRBV9, the J gene TRBJ1-1; 9 nucleotides line up with TRBD1. Trimming removed 5 bases from V and 5 bases from J; junction bases left unmatched: 10. The CDR3 is 15 residues long. Germline CDR1 reads SGDLS; CDR2 reads YYNGEE.

The chain combines TRBV7-2 with TRBJ2-2; possible D gene TRBD2, 7 bases. Germline CDR1 SGHTA, CDR2 FQGNSA. The CDR3 covers 16 residues. V lost 0 bases, J lost 0 bases, and 8 bases lay in between. CDR3 loop: CASSLAGGPNTGELFF. The CDR3 coding sequence is TGTGCCAGCAGCTTAGCGGGGGGGCCGAACACCGGGGAGCTGTTTTTT.

The sample holds many counts of this clonotype. This chain links TRBV6-5 with TRBJ2-2; the D gene could be TRBD1 or TRBD2 (5 bases each). This CDR3 region has 14 residues. The germline V and J ends were trimmed by 2 bases and 7 bases, with 11 bases remaining between them. CDR1 and CDR2 from the germline V gene are MNHEY and SVGAGI. The CDR3 DNA sequence: TGTGCCAGCAGTTACCAACAGGCGGGCGGGGAGCTGTTTTTT. This translates into CASSYQQAGGELFF.

The rearrangement joins TRBV15 to TRBJ2-6; D may be TRBD1 or TRBD2 (5 bases each). CDR1 LNHNV and CDR2 YYDKDF come from the germline V gene (reference sequence). V gave up 0 bases and J gave up 0 bases, with 6 bases separating them. This CDR3 is built from 16 residues. CDR3 amino acids: CATSRERGSGANVLTF. CDR3 sequence (DNA): TGTGCCACCAGCAGAGAGAGGGGCTCTGGGGCCAACGTCCTGACTTTC.

This clonotype was observed a few times. The J gene is TRBJ2-3, the V gene TRBV20-1; no firm D call. V lost 4 bases and J 0 bases, leaving 17 bases between the germline ends. The CDR3 consists of 16 residues. Germline V gene data show CDR1 as DFQATT and CDR2 as SNEGSKA (reference sequence). The CDR3 bases are TGCAGTGCTACTCCTCTCGACGCTTCTAGCACAGATACGCAGTATTTT. Translated: CSATPLDASSTDTQYF.

The CDR3 coding sequence is TGCAGTGCCACGCCCGGGGGTAATAATTCACCCCTCCACTTT. This sequence encodes CSATPGGNNSPLHF. The rearrangement uses TRBV20-1 and TRBJ1-6, with a weak D call TRBD1 (5 bases). V lost 6 bases and J 5 bases, leaving 14 bases between the germline ends. Germline V gene data show CDR1 as DFQATT and CDR2 as SNEGSKA (reference sequence). This CDR3 has 14 residues.

This clonotype was detected many times. The chain recombines TRBV12-3 or TRBV12-4 with TRBJ2-3; either TRBD1 or TRBD2 may supply D (6 bases each). This CDR3 has 17 amino acids. The V end lost 0 bases, the J end lost 5 bases, and 18 bases lay between the germline ends. CDR3 in DNA: TGTGCCAGCAGTTTAGCCATGGGGAGCGGAGGGGGAGATACGCAGTATTTT. Translated, it gives CASSLAMGSGGGDTQYF.

This clonotype showed up just a few times. This chain links TRBV7-6 with TRBJ1-1, with D tentatively TRBD1 (5 bases). The CDR3 has 14 residues. The V gene's germline CDR1 is SGHVS and CDR2 FNYEAQ. Trimming left V 5 bases short and J 3 bases short, with 13 bases between. The CDR3 DNA reads as TGTGCCAGCAGCGCGAGCCAGGGTTACACTGAAGCTTTCTTT. Translating gives CASSASQGYTEAFF. The full variable domain, rest sourced from reference TRBV7-6 and TRBJ1-1, is GAGVSQSPRYKVTKRGQDVALRCDPISGHVSLYWYRQALGQGPEFLTYFNYEAQQDKSGLPNDRFSAERPEGSISTLTIQRTEQRDSAMYRCASSASQGYTEAFFGQGTRLTVV.

This clonotype was seen repeatedly, ten times or more. This sequence joins TRBV9 and TRBJ2-7, with 7 positions matching TRBD2. CDR1 and CDR2 (germline): SGDLS, YYNGEE. The CDR3 spans 15 residues. V shed 3 bases, J shed 3 bases, and the junction held 9 bases outside the gene matches. CDR3 sequence (DNA): TGTGCCAGCAGCGCGTGGCCTAGCGGATTCTACGAGCAGTACTTC. Protein: CASSAWPSGFYEQYF. Variable domain in full (rest from reference TRBV9 and TRBJ2-7): DSGVTQTPKHLITATGQRVTLRCSPRSGDLSVYWYQQSLDQGLQFLIQYYNGEERAKGNILERFSAQQFPDLHSELNLSSLELGDSALYFCASSAWPSGFYEQYFGPGTRLTVT.

V usage is TRBV25-1 and J usage is TRBJ2-3; tentative D call: TRBD1 (6 bases). Looked up from germline, CDR1 is MGHDK and CDR2 is SYGVNS. V gave up 4 bases and J gave up 6 bases, with 11 bases separating them. There are 13 residues in the CDR3. In DNA form, the CDR3 reads TGTGCCAGCAGTGCTACAGGGATGGATACGCAGTATTTT. Translating gives CASSATGMDTQYF. The full variable domain, rest sourced from reference TRBV25-1 and TRBJ2-3, is EADIYQTPRYLVIGTGKKITLECSQTMGHDKMYWYQQDPGMELHLIHYSYGVNSTEKGDLSSESTVSRIRTEHFPLTLESARPSHTSQYLCASSATGMDTQYFGPGTRLTVL.